The subject of this entry is one T cell receptor (beta chain). Its target is unknown. The data stem from a study of T cell responses to AZD1222 COVID-19 vaccine. Study-level results: Spike-specific TCR breadth and depth grew following two AZD1222 doses. Only six AZD1222 recipients tested seropositive at baseline. Vaccine-associated CD4 TCRs spanned spike, dominant at 160-218 and 743-854. Clonal diversity was possibly underestimated; the donors were predominantly white British and more often female.

Generated by immunoSEQ multiplex PCR, the TCRdb table keeps only in-frame clones and is missing some. Counted here are 200,000 to 250,000 clones, approximately 94% occurring once; the ten biggest clones make up less than 1.2%. Sequences were derived from peripheral blood, sampled on day 0 of MenACWY control vaccination. This clonotype was sampled from an adult in good health.

The CDR3 loop reads CASSYTRQTAEQYF. CDR3 in DNA: TGTGCCAGCAGTTACACCCGACAGACGGCCGAGCAGTACTTC. J is TRBJ2-7 and V is TRBV6-5; the D gene is possibly TRBD1 (5 bases). Germline V CDR1 and CDR2: MNHEY, SVGAGI. The length of the CDR3 is 14 residues. Trimming shortened V by 2 bases and J by 6 bases, and 14 bases separated the two germline ends.